This TCR beta chain was retrieved from a study of T cell clusters in autoimmune cytopenias. Overall study findings and caveats: Clustering suggested that physiological T cell clusters were missing in primary autoimmune cytopenia patients. TRB repertoire shifts in secondary cytopenia and chronic lymphocytic leukemia mostly reflected lymphoma, not autoimmunity.

TRB amplification used 200 to 250 ng of peripheral blood genomic DNA. Germline assignment: CDR1 SGHDT and CDR2 YYEEEE. The CDR3 sequence is 16 residues long. By frequency, this clonotype registers large. Its antigen is unknown. Multiplex touch-down PCR amplified TRB using TRB-A and TRB-B pools in one tube. Each CDR3 protein gets one entry in TCRdb, which reprocessed the multiplex PCR reads and gives no DNA. Here the sample table reports 220 or so distinct CDR3 sequences. This receptor was obtained from a human donor with an autoimmune cytopenia or autoimmune hepatitis (not recorded which). V is TRBV5-6 and J is TRBJ2-1; as DNA is missing, the TRBD2 call by TCRdb cannot be tested. The sample comprised peripheral blood. CDR3 loop: CASSLGLAGGSNEQFF.